The 18 T cell receptor beta chains listed next were all sequenced from one sample in a study of tumor and adjacent non-tumor tissue in lung cancer. RNA was extracted from bulk tissue without any cell sorting. Distant lung tissue was collected more than 3 cm away from the tumor edge. The library came from three nested PCR rounds adapted from ARM-PCR protocols. TCRdb fed the multiplex PCR reads into MiXCR, producing one record per CDR3 protein. Of about 48,000 distinct CDR3 sequences listed, around 64% are singletons. Sequencing input: distant non-tumor lung tissue. The receptors here all came from a woman aged 70-85 years with non-small cell lung cancer.

The genes are TRBV28 and TRBJ2-1; tentative D call: TRBD2 (5 bases). V lost 7 bases and J lost 8, with 27 bases in between. Germline-derived CDR1 and CDR2 are MDHEN and SYDVKM. The CDR3 runs 17 residues. The CDR3 nucleotides read TGTGCCAGCACGGTAGCTAGCAGGAATGGCCATTACGATGAGCAGTTCTTC. The encoded protein is CASTVASRNGHYDEQFF. The variable domain in full, completed from reference TRBV28 and TRBJ2-1, reads DVKVTQSSRYLVKRTGEKVFLECVQDMDHENMFWYRQDPGLGLRLIYFSYDVKMKEKGDIPEGYSVSREKKERFSLILESASTNQTSMYLCASTVASRNGHYDEQFFGPGTRLTVL.

This clonotype has at least ten counts. The chain couples TRBV4-2 to TRBJ2-2, with D possibly TRBD2 on 6 matching bases. This CDR3 is built from 16 residues. Trimming cost V 4 bases and J 6 bases, with 18 bases left between them. From germline, CDR1 is LGHNA and CDR2 YNFKEQ. This CDR3 is CASSRSSVLGSGELFF. Written as DNA, the CDR3 is TGTGCCAGCAGCCGCTCTAGCGTCCTAGGCTCCGGGGAGCTGTTTTTT.

In the case of this clonotype: It is likely a read error, because the conserved phenylalanine at the end of the CDR3 is missing. The chain combines TRBV28 with TRBJ1-1; D is unclear. Per the germline V gene, CDR1 is MDHEN and CDR2 is SYDVKM. The length of the CDR3 is 15 residues. Trimming took off 2 bases at V and 2 bases at J, with 12 bases between the two ends. Here the CDR3 DNA reads TGTGCCAGCAGTTTACCTATAGGGCTAAACACTGAAGCTTTCCTT. Translation: CASSLPIGLNTEAFL.

As for this clonotype: One end of the junction fails to match germline, which may point to a read error. The chain links TRBV4-2 to TRBJ2-2; TRBD1 is a possible D gene (5 bases). The CDR3 is made up of 16 amino acids. Germline lookup yields CDR1 LGHNA and CDR2 YNFKEQ. CDR3 DNA: TGTGCCAACAGGCAAGATTGGGCCACGAACACCGGAGAGCTGTTTTTT. It specifies CANRQDWATNTGELFF.

To note about this clonotype: This may come from a read error, since a much larger clone is one base off. The chain is built from TRBV2 and TRBJ2-2; 7 bases match TRBD1. Germline loops: CDR1 SNHLY, CDR2 FYNNEI. The CDR3 contains 12 residues. V gave up 11 bases and J gave up 3 bases; unmatched junction bases: 3. The CDR3 loop reads CAPGTDTGELFF. CDR3 nucleotides: TGTGCCCCCGGGACAGACACCGGGGAGCTGTTTTTT.

The V call is TRBV28, the J call TRBJ2-7; 9 nucleotides align to TRBD2. CDR1 MDHEN and CDR2 SYDVKM come from the germline V gene. The CDR3 is 14 amino acids. V lost 3 bases to trimming and J lost 3 bases; unmatched junction nucleotides: 3. The CDR3 is CASSFSGRRYEQYF. Here the CDR3 DNA reads TGTGCCAGCAGTTTCAGCGGGAGGCGCTACGAGCAGTACTTC.

Note on this clonotype: Its ends do not fully match the called genes, so a read error is possible. This chain joins TRBV29-1 and TRBJ2-5; 8 bases are a match to TRBD1. From germline, CDR1 is SQVTM and CDR2 ANQGSEA. This CDR3 is built from 15 residues. The CDR3 DNA reads TGCAGCGTCGAAGGGGGACAGGACACCCAAGAGACCAAGTACTTC. Encoded protein: CSVEGGQDTQETKYF. Using reference TRBV29-1 and TRBJ2-5 for the parts outside the CDR3, the full variable domain is SAVISQKPSRDICQRGTSLTIQCQVDSQVTMMFWYRQQPGQSLTLIATANQGSEATYESGFVIDKFPISRPNLTFSTLTVSNMSPEDSSIYLCSVEGGQDTQETKYFGPGTRLLVL.

This clonotype was detected many times. V usage is TRBV12-3 or TRBV12-4 and J usage is TRBJ1-5; TRBD1 matches at 7 bases. Losses at the gene ends were 4 bases for V and 0 bases for J; bases not matched to a gene: 3. The CDR3 has 15 residues. CDR3: CASSSGDSSNQPQHF. CDR3 DNA sequence: TGTGCCAGCAGTTCAGGGGACAGTAGCAATCAGCCCCAGCATTTT.

With respect to this clonotype: No conserved phenylalanine or tryptophan ends this CDR3, so it is likely a read error. This chain links TRBV6-1 with TRBJ2-7; possibly TRBD1 for D (5 bases). V lost 3 bases and J lost 2, with 11 bases in between. The CDR3 is 14 amino acids. From germline, CDR1 is MNHNS and CDR2 SASEGT. CDR3 sequence (DNA): TGTGCCAGCAGTGACCGGCAGGGCGCCTACGAGCAGTACTTG. Amino acids: CASSDRQGAYEQYL.

The V call is TRBV9, the J call TRBJ2-5; D is ambiguous. Germline V lookup: CDR1 SGDLS, CDR2 YYNGEE. Trimming shortened V by 0 bases and J by 2 bases, and 11 bases separated the two germline ends. The CDR3 has 15 amino acids. CDR3 amino acids: CASSVALNSQETQYF. Written as DNA, the CDR3 is TGTGCCAGCAGCGTAGCTTTGAACAGTCAAGAGACCCAGTACTTC.

This clonotype was recorded a few times. The rearrangement links TRBV5-1 to TRBJ1-3, with D unresolved. CDR1 SGHRS and CDR2 YFSETQ come from the germline V gene. CDR3 length: 14 amino acids. V was clipped by 4 bases and J by 1 base, with 9 bases between them. CDR3 DNA sequence: TGCGCCAGCAGCGGGGAGGTTTCTGGAAACACCATATATTTT. Residues: CASSGEVSGNTIYF.

This clonotype came up once. A junction end diverges from the germline sequence, so it may reflect a read error. The genes are TRBV6-5 and TRBJ2-1; 9 nucleotides agree with TRBD2. Germline loops: CDR1 MNHEY, CDR2 SVGAGI. CDR3 length equals 17 residues. CDR3 region: CVSSQGRRLAEYDEQFF. The CDR3 bases are TGTGTCAGCAGCCAAGGGAGGAGACTAGCGGAATACGATGAGCAGTTCTTC.

As for this clonotype: Sequence at one end of the junction differs from germline and may be a read error. The chain links TRBV12-3 or TRBV12-4 to TRBJ1-2; 10 bases match TRBD1. This CDR3 has 15 amino acids. In DNA, the CDR3 is TGTGTCAGCAGTCCTGGGACAGGGGACGTCCATGGATACACCTTC. This codes for CVSSPGTGDVHGYTF.

Only one count was recorded for this clonotype. V is TRBV4-1 and J is TRBJ1-2; D is unclear. The CDR3 totals 14 residues. Trimming took 2 bases from V and 4 from J, leaving 11 bases between them. From germline, CDR1 is MGHRA and CDR2 YSYEKL. CDR3 DNA: TGCGCCAGCAGCCAAAGGGCAGCAAGCTATGGCTACACCTTC. Translated: CASSQRAASYGYTF.

A note on this clonotype: One end of the junction fails to match germline, which may point to a read error. This rearrangement joins TRBV6-6 to TRBJ2-3; 11 bases map to TRBD1. Germline-derived CDR1 and CDR2 are MNHNY and SVGAGI (reference sequence). This CDR3 is built from 15 residues. CDR3 amino acids: CANSSGTGGVDMQYF. CDR3 nucleotides: TGTGCCAACAGTTCCGGGACAGGGGGTGTAGATATGCAGTATTTT.

About this clonotype itself: A much larger clonotype is one base distant, so this may be a read error. The CDR3 end shows no conserved phenylalanine or tryptophan, and so a read error is likely. The chain employs TRBV5-4 and TRBJ2-7, with a tentative D call TRBD2 (5 bases). CDR3 length: 14 residues. Trimming removed 4 bases at V and 5 bases at J, with 16 bases between. Germline V gene data show CDR1 as SGHNT and CDR2 as YYREEE (reference sequence). The CDR3 reads CASSMPTSFDEQYS. The CDR3 bases are TGTGCCAGCAGCATGCCTACTAGTTTCGACGAGCAGTACTCC.

With respect to this clonotype: At one end the junction does not follow the germline gene, possibly because of a read error. This chain joins TRBV4-1 and TRBJ2-1; 10 bases match TRBD2. The CDR3 is 16 residues long. The V gene's germline CDR1 is MGHRA and CDR2 YSYEKL. CDR3 DNA: TGCGCCATCAGCCAAGAGGCTAGCGGGAGTATGGGTGGACAGTTCTTC. Its translation is CAISQEASGSMGGQFF.

Only a few counts were recorded for this clonotype. The rearrangement joins TRBV29-1 to TRBJ2-5; D unresolved. CDR3 length: 14 amino acids. The germline CDR1 and CDR2 sequences are SQVTM and ANQGSEA. V lost 8 bases and J lost 5, with 21 bases in between. The CDR3 here is CSTEGWGMSETQYF. The CDR3 DNA reads TGCAGCACTGAAGGTTGGGGAATGTCGGAGACCCAGTACTTC.